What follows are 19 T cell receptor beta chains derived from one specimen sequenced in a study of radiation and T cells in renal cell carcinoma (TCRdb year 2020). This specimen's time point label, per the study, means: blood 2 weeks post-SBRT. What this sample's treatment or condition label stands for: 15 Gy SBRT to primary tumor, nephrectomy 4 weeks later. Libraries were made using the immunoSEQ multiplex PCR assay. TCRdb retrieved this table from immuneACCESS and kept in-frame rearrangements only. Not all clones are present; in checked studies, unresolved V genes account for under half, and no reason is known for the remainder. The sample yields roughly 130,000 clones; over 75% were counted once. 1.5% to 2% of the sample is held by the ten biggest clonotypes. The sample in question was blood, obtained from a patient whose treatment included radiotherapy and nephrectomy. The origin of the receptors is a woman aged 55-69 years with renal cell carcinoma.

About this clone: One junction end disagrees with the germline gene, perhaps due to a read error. The CDR3 here is CASRRQGPSCEQYF. The CDR3 DNA reads TGTGCCAGCAGGAGACAGGGCCCTTCCTGCGAGCAGTACTTC. The chain combines TRBV6-5 with TRBJ2-7; 7 bases fit TRBD1. The CDR3 spans 14 residues. CDR1 and CDR2 from the germline V gene are MNHEY and SVGAGI.

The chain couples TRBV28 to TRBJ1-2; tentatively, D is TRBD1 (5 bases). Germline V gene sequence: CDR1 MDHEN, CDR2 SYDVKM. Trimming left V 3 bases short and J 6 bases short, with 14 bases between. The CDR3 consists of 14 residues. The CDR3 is CASSLVQEGHGYTF. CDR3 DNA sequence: TGTGCCAGCAGTTTGGTGCAGGAGGGGCATGGCTACACCTTC.

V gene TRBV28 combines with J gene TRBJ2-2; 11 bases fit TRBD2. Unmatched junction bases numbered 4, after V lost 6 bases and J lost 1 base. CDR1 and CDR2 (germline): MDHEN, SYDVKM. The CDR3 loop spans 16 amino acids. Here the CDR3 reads CASSTTSGGNTGELFF. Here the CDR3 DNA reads TGTGCCAGCAGCACTACTAGCGGGGGGAACACCGGGGAGCTGTTTTTT. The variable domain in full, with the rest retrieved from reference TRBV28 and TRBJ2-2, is DVKVTQSSRYLVKRTGEKVFLECVQDMDHENMFWYRQDPGLGLRLIYFSYDVKMKEKGDIPEGYSVSREKKERFSLILESASTNQTSMYLCASSTTSGGNTGELFFGEGSRLTVL.

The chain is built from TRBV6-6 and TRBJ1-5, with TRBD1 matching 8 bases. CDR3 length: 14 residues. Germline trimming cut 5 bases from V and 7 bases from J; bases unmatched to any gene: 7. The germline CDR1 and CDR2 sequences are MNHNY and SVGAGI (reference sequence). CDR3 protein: CASSNDRGRQPQHF. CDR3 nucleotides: TGTGCCAGCAGTAATGACAGGGGTCGACAGCCCCAGCATTTT.

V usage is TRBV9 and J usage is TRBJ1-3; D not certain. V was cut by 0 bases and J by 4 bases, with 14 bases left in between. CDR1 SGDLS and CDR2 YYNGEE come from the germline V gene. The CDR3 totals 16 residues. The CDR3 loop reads CASSVAVRNGGNTIYF. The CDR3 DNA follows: TGTGCCAGCAGCGTAGCTGTCAGGAACGGGGGAAACACCATATATTTT.

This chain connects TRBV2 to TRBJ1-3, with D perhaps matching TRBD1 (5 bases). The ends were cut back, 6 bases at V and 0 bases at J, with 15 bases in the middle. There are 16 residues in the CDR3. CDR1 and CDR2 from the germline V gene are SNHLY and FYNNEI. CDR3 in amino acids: CASSADTSLSGNTIYF. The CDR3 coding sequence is TGTGCCAGCAGCGCGGACACATCGCTCTCTGGAAACACCATATATTTT. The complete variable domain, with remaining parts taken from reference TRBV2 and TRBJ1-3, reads EPEVTQTPSHQVTQMGQEVILRCVPISNHLYFYWYRQILGQKVEFLVSFYNNEISEKSEIFDDQFSVERPDGSNFTLKIRSTKLEDSAMYFCASSADTSLSGNTIYFGEGSWLTVV.

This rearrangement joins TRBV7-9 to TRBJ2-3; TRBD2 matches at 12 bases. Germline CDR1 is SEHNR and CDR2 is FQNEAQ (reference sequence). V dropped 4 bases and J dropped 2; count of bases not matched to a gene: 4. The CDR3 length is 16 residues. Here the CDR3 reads CASSSLAGGLTDTQYF. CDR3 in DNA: TGTGCCAGCAGCTCACTAGCGGGAGGCCTCACAGATACGCAGTATTTT.

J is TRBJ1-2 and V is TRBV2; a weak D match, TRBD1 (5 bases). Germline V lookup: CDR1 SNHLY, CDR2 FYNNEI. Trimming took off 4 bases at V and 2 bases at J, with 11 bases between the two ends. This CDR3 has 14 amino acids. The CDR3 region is CASSVGQGNYGYTF. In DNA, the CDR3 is TGTGCCAGCAGTGTAGGACAAGGCAACTATGGCTACACCTTC.

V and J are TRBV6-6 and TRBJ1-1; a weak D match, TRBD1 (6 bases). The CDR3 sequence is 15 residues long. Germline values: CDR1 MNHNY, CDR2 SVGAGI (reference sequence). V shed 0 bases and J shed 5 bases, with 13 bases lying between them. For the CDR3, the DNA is TGTGCCAGCAGTTACTCGCGGGGAGGGGGGACTGAAGCTTTCTTT. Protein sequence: CASSYSRGGGTEAFF.

The CDR3, as DNA: TGTGCCAGCAGCCGAGCGGGGGCGAGAGGCAATCAGCCCCAGCATTTT. It encodes CASSRAGARGNQPQHF. This rearrangement joins TRBV5-6 to TRBJ1-5, with D perhaps matching TRBD1 (6 bases). Germline-derived CDR1 and CDR2 are SGHDT and YYEEEE. This CDR3 comprises 16 residues. The ends were cut back, 4 bases at V and 2 bases at J, with 16 bases in the middle.

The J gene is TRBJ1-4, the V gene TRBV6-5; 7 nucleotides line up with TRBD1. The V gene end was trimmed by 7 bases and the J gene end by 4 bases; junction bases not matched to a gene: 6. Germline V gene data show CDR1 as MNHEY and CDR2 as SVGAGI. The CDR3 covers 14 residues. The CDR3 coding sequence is TGTGCCAGCAAAAGGGGGCCAGTTAATGAAAAACTGTTTTTT. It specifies CASKRGPVNEKLFF.

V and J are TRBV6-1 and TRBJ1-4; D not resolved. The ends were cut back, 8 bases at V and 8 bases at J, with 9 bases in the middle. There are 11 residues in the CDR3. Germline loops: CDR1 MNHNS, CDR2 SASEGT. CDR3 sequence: CASGSVEKLFF. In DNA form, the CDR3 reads TGTGCCAGCGGCTCCGTGGAAAAACTGTTTTTT.

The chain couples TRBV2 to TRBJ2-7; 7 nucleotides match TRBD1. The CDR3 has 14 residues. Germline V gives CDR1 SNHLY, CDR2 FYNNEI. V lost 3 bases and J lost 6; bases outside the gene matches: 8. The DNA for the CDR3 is TGTGCCAGCAGTGATGTGGGACAGCTTACCGAGCAGTACTTC. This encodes CASSDVGQLTEQYF. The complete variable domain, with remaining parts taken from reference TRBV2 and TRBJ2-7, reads EPEVTQTPSHQVTQMGQEVILRCVPISNHLYFYWYRQILGQKVEFLVSFYNNEISEKSEIFDDQFSVERPDGSNFTLKIRSTKLEDSAMYFCASSDVGQLTEQYFGPGTRLTVT.

As DNA, the CDR3 is TGCAGCGTGCAAGACAAAAGCGGCTACGAGCAGTACTTC. Translating gives CSVQDKSGYEQYF. The rearrangement links TRBV29-1 to TRBJ2-7, with a tentative D call TRBD2 (5 bases). Trimming left V 6 bases short and J 3 bases short, with 15 bases between. The V gene's germline CDR1 is SQVTM and CDR2 ANQGSEA. The CDR3 contains 13 residues.

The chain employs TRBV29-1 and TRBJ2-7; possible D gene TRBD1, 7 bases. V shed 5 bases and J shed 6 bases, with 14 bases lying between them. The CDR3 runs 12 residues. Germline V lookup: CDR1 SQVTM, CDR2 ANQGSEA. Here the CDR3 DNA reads TGCAGCGTTCAGGGGGGTTTTGGCGAGCAGTACTTC. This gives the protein CSVQGGFGEQYF.

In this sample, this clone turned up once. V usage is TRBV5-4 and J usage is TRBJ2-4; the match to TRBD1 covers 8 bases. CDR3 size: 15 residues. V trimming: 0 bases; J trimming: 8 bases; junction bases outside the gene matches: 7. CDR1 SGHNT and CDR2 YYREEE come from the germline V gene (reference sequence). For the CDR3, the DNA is TGTGCCAGCAGCTTGGCAGGGGGCACCGGGGACATTCAGTACTTC. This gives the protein CASSLAGGTGDIQYF.

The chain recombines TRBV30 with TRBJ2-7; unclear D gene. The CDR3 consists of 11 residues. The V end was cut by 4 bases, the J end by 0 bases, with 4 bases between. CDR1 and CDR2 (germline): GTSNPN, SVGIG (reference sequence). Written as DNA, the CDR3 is TGTGCCTGGACAGACTCCTACGAGCAGTACTTC. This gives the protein CAWTDSYEQYF.

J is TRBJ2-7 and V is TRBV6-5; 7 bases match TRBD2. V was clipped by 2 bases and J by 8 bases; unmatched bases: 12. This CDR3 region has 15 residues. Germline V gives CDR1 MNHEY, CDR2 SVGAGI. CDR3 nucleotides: TGTGCCAGCAGTTACGAATTACTAGCGCCTACGAAGCAGTACTTC. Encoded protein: CASSYELLAPTKQYF.

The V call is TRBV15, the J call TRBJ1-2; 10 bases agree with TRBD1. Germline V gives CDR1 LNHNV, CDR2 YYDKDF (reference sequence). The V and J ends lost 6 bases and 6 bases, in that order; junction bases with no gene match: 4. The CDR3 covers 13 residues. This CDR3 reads CATRTTGGNGYTF. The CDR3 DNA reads TGTGCCACCAGGACGACAGGGGGCAATGGCTACACCTTC.